The clone carrying this T cell receptor beta chain was found many times. What it binds is unknown. The sample comes from a study of T cell repertoires in cytomegalovirus infection. About the research overall: Carrying CMV and the relevant HLA type showed in public TCR beta signatures.

The CDR3 is made up of 12 amino acids. Germline CDR1 and CDR2: SGHVS and FNYEAQ. Deletions cut 5 bases from V and 7 bases from J, with 9 bases between. TCRdb re-analysed the reads in MiXCR, keeping a single row per CDR3 protein. The sample comprises around 900,000 distinct CDR3 sequences, around 32% of which are singletons, and around 15% rests with the top ten. Overall study findings and caveats: Dominant in the ex vivo response were TCR beta clonotypes restricted by HLA-C and specific for CMV.

The genes are TRBV7-6 and TRBJ2-1; no clear D. The receptor was isolated from a human donor in good health (CMV status not recorded). Some clones in this sample may be carry-over from other donors' samples. Source: cultured CD8+ T cells from PBMCs, taken from culture after CMV antigen stimulation. This chain's CDR3 is CASSQTRNEQFF. As DNA, the CDR3 is TGTGCCAGCAGCCAGACTCGGAATGAGCAGTTCTTC.